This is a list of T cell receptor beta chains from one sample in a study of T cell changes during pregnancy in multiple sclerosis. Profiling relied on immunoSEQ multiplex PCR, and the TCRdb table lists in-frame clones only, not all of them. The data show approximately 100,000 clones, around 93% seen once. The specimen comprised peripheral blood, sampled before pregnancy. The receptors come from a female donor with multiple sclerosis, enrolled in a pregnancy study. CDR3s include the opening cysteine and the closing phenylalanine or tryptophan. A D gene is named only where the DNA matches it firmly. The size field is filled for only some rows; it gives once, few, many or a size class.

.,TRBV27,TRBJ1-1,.,TGTGCCAGCAGTTTATCCATGAACACTGAAGCTTTCTTT,CASSLSMNTEAFF
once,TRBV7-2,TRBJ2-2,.,TGTGCCAGCAGCTTATATCTAAACGCCGGGGAGCTGTTTTTT,CASSLYLNAGELFF
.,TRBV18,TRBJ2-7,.,TGTGCCAGCTCACACCGGGACAAATCCTACGAGCAGTACTTC,CASSHRDKSYEQYF
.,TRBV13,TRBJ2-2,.,TGTGCCAGCAGCCCAAACTTCGCCGGGGAGCTGTTTTTT,CASSPNFAGELFF
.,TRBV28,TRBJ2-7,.,TGTGCCAGCAGTGAAAGGGGGGAGCAGTACTTC,CASSERGEQYF
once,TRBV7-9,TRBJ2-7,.,TGTGCCAGCAGCTTAGCGGGCACAGGGAGGGACGAGCAGTACTTC,CASSLAGTGRDEQYF
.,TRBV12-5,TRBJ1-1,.,TGTGCTAGTGGTTCCGCGGCGGGGGGCACTGAAGCTTTCTTT,CASGSAAGGTEAFF
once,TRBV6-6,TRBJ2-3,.,TGTGCCAGCAGTTACTCGAGAGTCGGCACAGATACGCAGTATTTT,CASSYSRVGTDTQYF
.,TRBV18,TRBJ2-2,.,TGTGCCAGCTCACCACTCGTACAGCCTAACACCGGGGAGCTGTTTTTT,CASSPLVQPNTGELFF
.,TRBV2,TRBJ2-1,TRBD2,TGTGCCAGCAGAACTAGCGGGAGAGCAGGGTACAATGAGCAGTTCTTC,CASRTSGRAGYNEQFF
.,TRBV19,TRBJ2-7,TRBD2,TGTGCCAGTAGTACACCGACTAGCGGGAGCTCGTACGAGCAGTACTTC,CASSTPTSGSSYEQYF
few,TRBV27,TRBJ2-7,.,TGTGCCAGCACCTCCGTGGGGGGAGAGCAGTACTTC,CASTSVGGEQYF
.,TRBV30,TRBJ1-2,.,TGTGCCTGGAGTGTACTCGGCGGCCACTATGGCTACACCTTC,CAWSVLGGHYGYTF
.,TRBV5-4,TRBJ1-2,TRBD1,TGTGCCAGCAGCTTACAGGGGCGGTATGGCTACACCTTC,CASSLQGRYGYTF
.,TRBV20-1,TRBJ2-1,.,TGCAGTGCCACCACCCAGAAAAAGCAGTTCTTC,CSATTQKKQFF
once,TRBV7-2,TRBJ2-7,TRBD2,TGTGCCAGCAGCTTATACACCGCCGGGCGGGGGAACTACGAGCAGTACTTC,CASSLYTAGRGNYEQYF
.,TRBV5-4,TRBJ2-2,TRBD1,TGTGCCAGCAGCCCGACAGGGGACACCGGGGAGCTGTTTTTT,CASSPTGDTGELFF
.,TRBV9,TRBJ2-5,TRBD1,TGTGCCAGCAGCCAAGGACAGGGACGAGAGACCCAGTACTTC,CASSQGQGRETQYF
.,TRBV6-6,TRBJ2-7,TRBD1,TGTGCCAGCAGTCCAACAGGACAGGGTTACGAGCAGTACTTC,CASSPTGQGYEQYF
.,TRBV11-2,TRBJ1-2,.,TGTGCCAGCAGCTTATCCTTCCGGGACAAGGCAGACAACTATGGCTACACCTTC,CASSLSFRDKADNYGYTF
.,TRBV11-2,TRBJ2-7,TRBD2,TGTGCCAGCAGGAACCCTAGCGGAGTGGGGTACGAGCAGTACTTC,CASRNPSGVGYEQYF
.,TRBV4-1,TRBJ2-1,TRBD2,TGCGCCAGCAGCCAAGGGGAGGGGAGTGGGCAGTTCTTC,CASSQGEGSGQFF
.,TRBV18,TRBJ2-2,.,TGTGCCAGCTCTCCTCTGAGCCCCGGGGAGCTGTTTTTT,CASSPLSPGELFF
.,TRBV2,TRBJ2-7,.,TGTGCCAGCAGAGGCGGCTTTGAGCAGTACTTC,CASRGGFEQYF
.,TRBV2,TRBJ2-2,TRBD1,TGTGCCAGCAGACAACAGGGGACCGGGGAGCTGTTTTTT,CASRQQGTGELFF